This T cell receptor beta chain comes out of a study of cytomegalovirus exposure and HLA in healthy donors. The overall study: An analysis done earlier identified 100 million to 140 million unique TCR beta sequences from about 179 million T cells. Study conclusions and caveats: The availability of immune exposure information extended only to CMV serostatus. Most of the TCR beta V segments (in an earlier analysis) were productive either about 87% or about 30% of the time. Some 17,000 TCR beta sequences were associated with HLA alleles at 0.05 false discovery rate in a later analysis.

A note on this clone: What it recognizes is unknown.

The PCR was carried out with 60 Vbeta primers and 13 Jbeta primers. Profiling relied on immunoSEQ multiplex PCR, and the TCRdb table lists in-frame clones only, not all of them. The table has under 250,000 clones, approximately 80% seen once; the top ten hold approximately 8.4%. CDR3 length equals 14 residues. Germline V gene sequence: CDR1 MDHEN, CDR2 SYDVKM. V was trimmed by 4 bases and J by 2 bases, leaving 12 bases between them. This sequence was found in a woman aged 60-75 years in good health and CMV-seropositive. The source material was PBMCs. The J gene is TRBJ2-7, the V gene TRBV28; D may be TRBD1 (5 bases). This CDR3 is CASSSAQGPYEQYF. The CDR3 DNA is TGTGCCAGCAGTTCCGCCCAGGGCCCCTACGAGCAGTACTTC.